This T cell receptor beta chain is from a study of blood T cell repertoires in COVID-19. TCRdb's table, derived via immunoSEQ multiplex PCR, lists solely in-frame clones and lacks some. The sample includes nearly 400,000 clones, 89% of them seen just once. Looked up from germline, CDR1 is LNHNV and CDR2 is YYDKDF (reference sequence). The CDR3 is made up of 14 amino acids. Trimming shortened V by 0 bases and J by 10 bases, and 15 bases separated the two germline ends. Individuals aged roughly 18 to 95 years were recruited from roughly 23 US areas. Material for sequencing was PBMCs or T cells enriched from blood (not recorded which). This clonotype originated in a woman in her twenties or thirties who had recovered from COVID-19. The rearrangement uses TRBV15 and TRBJ1-1, with D possibly matching TRBD1 (5 bases). In DNA, the CDR3 is TGTGCCACCAGCAGAGATATCAGGGCCCAGGGAGCTTTCTTT. Translating gives CATSRDIRAQGAFF.